The rows below give T cell receptor beta chains drawn from one sample of a study of shared clonotypes between healthy human individuals. Using immunoSEQ multiplex PCR, the repertoire was profiled, and TCRdb retains in-frame clones only, with some absent. The data show more than 2,000,000 clones, about 92% seen once. Material: naive CD4+ T cells sorted from blood. Every receptor here comes from a man in his late teens or twenties in good health. CDR3s include the opening cysteine and the closing phenylalanine or tryptophan. A D gene is named only where the DNA matches it firmly. Clone size is shown for a subset of rows, as once, few, many or a class of expanded clone.

D gene,V gene,clone size,J gene,CDR3 DNA,CDR3 protein
TRBD1,TRBV28,.,TRBJ2-1,TGTGCCAGCAGAGCCGGGACAGGGCCCAATGAGCAGTTCTTC,CASRAGTGPNEQFF
TRBD1,TRBV6-5,.,TRBJ2-1,TGTGCCAGCAGTTCCTATACCGGGACAGGGGTATTCTTC,CASSSYTGTGVFF
.,TRBV5-1,.,TRBJ1-1,TGCGCCAGCAGCTTTCGGGGGAACACTGAAGCTTTCTTT,CASSFRGNTEAFF
.,TRBV2,.,TRBJ1-6,TGTGCCAGCAGTGAGGGCGAATCCTATAATTCACCCCTCCACTTT,CASSEGESYNSPLHF
TRBD1,TRBV23-1,.,TRBJ1-1,TGCGCCAGCAGTGGGCACCCGACAGGGGGGTACACTGAAGCTTTCTTT,CASSGHPTGGYTEAFF
TRBD2,TRBV5-1,.,TRBJ2-7,TGCGCCAGCAGCTTAATCGCGGGGGACTACGAGCAGTACTTC,CASSLIAGDYEQYF
.,TRBV15,.,TRBJ2-7,TGTGCCACCAGTCCTAGAGGTCCCTACGAGCAGTACTTC,CATSPRGPYEQYF
.,TRBV18,once,TRBJ2-7,TGTGCCAGCTCACCCCCGGTAACCTACGAGCAGTACTTC,CASSPPVTYEQYF
.,TRBV18,once,TRBJ1-4,TGTGCCAGCTCACCAAGCGGGGGCGAATGGGAAAAACTGTTTTTT,CASSPSGGEWEKLFF
.,TRBV5-4,.,TRBJ2-7,TGTGCCAGCAGCTTGGGAGGGCCTCTCTACGAGCAGTACTTC,CASSLGGPLYEQYF
TRBD1,TRBV10-3,.,TRBJ2-3,TGTGCCATCAGGGAGACAGGGACAGATACGCAGTATTTT,CAIRETGTDTQYF